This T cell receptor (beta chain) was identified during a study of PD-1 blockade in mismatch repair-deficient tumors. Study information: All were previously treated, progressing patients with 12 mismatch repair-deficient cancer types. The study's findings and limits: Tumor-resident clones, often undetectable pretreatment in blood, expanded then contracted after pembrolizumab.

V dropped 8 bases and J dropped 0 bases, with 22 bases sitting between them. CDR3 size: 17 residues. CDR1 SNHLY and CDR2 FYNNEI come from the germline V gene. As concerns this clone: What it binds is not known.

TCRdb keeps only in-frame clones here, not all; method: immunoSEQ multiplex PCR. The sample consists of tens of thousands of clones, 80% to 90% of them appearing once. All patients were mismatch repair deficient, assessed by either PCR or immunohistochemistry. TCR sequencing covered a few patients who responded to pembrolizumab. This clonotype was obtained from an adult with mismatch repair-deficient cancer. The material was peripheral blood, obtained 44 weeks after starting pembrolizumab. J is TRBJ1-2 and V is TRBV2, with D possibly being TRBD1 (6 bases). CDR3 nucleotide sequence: TGTGCCAGCCCCCGGGACACAGAGGGATTCTCTAACTATGGCTACACCTTC. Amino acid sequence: CASPRDTEGFSNYGYTF.